The clone carrying this T cell receptor (beta chain) was seen a handful of times. The data belong to a study of T cell changes during pregnancy in multiple sclerosis. V shed 5 bases and J 6 bases; nucleotides not matched to a gene: 7. CDR3 length equals 15 residues. CDR1 ENHRY and CDR2 SYGVKD come from the germline V gene. Generated by immunoSEQ multiplex PCR, the TCRdb table keeps only in-frame clones and is missing some. This table holds around 33,000 clones, roughly 86% found once. The material sequenced was CD8+ T cells from peripheral blood mononuclear cells, taken before pregnancy. The J gene is TRBJ1-6, the V gene TRBV10-3; 7 bases map to TRBD1. The TCR sequence derives from a female donor with multiple sclerosis, enrolled in a pregnancy study. The CDR3 region is CAISTGESGNSPLHF. The CDR3 nucleotides read TGTGCCATCAGTACAGGGGAATCGGGTAATTCACCCCTCCACTTT.